This is a list of T cell receptor beta chains from one sample in a study of a mutant IDH1 vaccine in newly diagnosed glioma. The antigens of these receptors remain unknown. Profiling relied on immunoSEQ multiplex PCR, and the TCRdb table lists in-frame clones only, not all of them. The table records about 43,000 clones, approximately 84% of them present only once. Sequencing was performed on PBMCs, taken from a glioma patient whose treatment included an IDH1 peptide vaccine. Receptors were obtained from a woman in her late teens or twenties with glioma. Some clones in this sample may be carry-over from other donors' samples. CDR3s include the opening cysteine and the closing phenylalanine or tryptophan. Each record gives: D gene, clone size, V gene, J gene, CDR3 protein, CDR3 DNA. D genes are given only for firm matches. Not every row has a clone size; where given, it reads once, few, many or a size class.

-,-,TRBV5-1,TRBJ1-1,CASSLSRTEAFF,TGCGCCAGCAGCTTGTCGAGAACTGAAGCTTTCTTT
-,-,TRBV29-1,TRBJ1-2,CSSLSDYGYTF,TGCAGCAGTTTGTCGGACTATGGCTACACCTTC
TRBD2,-,TRBV9,TRBJ2-3,CASSVSGGGSTDTQYF,TGTGCCAGCAGCGTTTCTGGCGGGGGTAGCACAGATACGCAGTATTTT
-,-,TRBV19,TRBJ2-1,CASRTDFSEQFF,TGTGCCAGTAGGACGGACTTTAGTGAGCAGTTCTTC
-,-,TRBV14,TRBJ1-1,CASSQDLRGWWTEAFF,TGTGCCAGCAGCCAAGATTTGAGGGGGTGGTGGACTGAAGCTTTCTTT
-,-,TRBV19,TRBJ1-2,CASSSRTDHYGYTF,TGTGCCAGTAGTTCGAGGACAGACCACTATGGCTACACCTTC
-,-,TRBV4-2,TRBJ2-5,CASSQGNKGVQETQYF,TGTGCCAGCAGCCAAGGGAACAAGGGGGTCCAAGAGACCCAGTACTTC
-,-,TRBV6-6,TRBJ2-1,CASRGLPPWQFF,TGTGCCAGTCGTGGGCTCCCCCCTTGGCAGTTCTTC
-,-,TRBV27,TRBJ1-5,CASSLRAINQPQHF,TGTGCCAGCAGTTTGAGAGCGATCAATCAGCCCCAGCATTTT
TRBD1,-,TRBV13,TRBJ1-4,CASSSPTGGNEKLFF,TGTGCCAGCAGCTCGCCGACAGGGGGGAATGAAAAACTGTTTTTT
-,-,TRBV7-9,TRBJ1-2,CASSKKEGYTF,TGTGCCAGCAGCAAGAAGGAGGGCTACACCTTC
TRBD1,-,TRBV7-9,TRBJ1-5,CASSLAPTTGARQPQHF,TGTGCCAGCAGCTTAGCTCCCACGACAGGGGCGAGGCAGCCCCAGCATTTT
-,-,TRBV29-1,TRBJ2-7,CSVPRDGSYEQYF,TGCAGCGTCCCGCGGGACGGTTCCTACGAGCAGTACTTC
-,once,TRBV6-1,TRBJ2-7,CASSDNRSKQYF,TGTGCCAGCAGTGACAATCGGTCTAAACAGTACTTC